The entry below gives a single TCR beta chain sequence along with its context. Its specificity is not known. The sample originates from a study of a mutant IDH1 vaccine in newly diagnosed glioma. Looking at the study overall: The sex distribution of treated patients was approximately 62% male and around 40% female, with a mean age of roughly 40 years. Most patients had received both radiotherapy and temozolomide, the prior options being radiotherapy, temozolomide, or both.

Germline assignment: CDR1 SGHTA and CDR2 FQGTGA. The CDR3 is 13 residues long. Deletions cut 5 bases from V and 5 bases from J, with 9 bases between. Repertoires were generated with immunoSEQ multiplex PCR, while TCRdb's copy carries only in-frame clones and drops some. The sample includes about 60,000 clones, around 80% of them seen just once. The time point denotes: week 11, during vaccination. Each dose of the vaccine consisted of 300 ug of mutant IDH1 20-mer peptide, with topical imiquimod. The receptor comes from a man aged 30 to 39 with glioma. The chain employs TRBV7-3 and TRBJ2-2; no firm D call. Sample: PBMCs, taken from a glioma patient whose treatment included an IDH1 peptide vaccine. This CDR3 is CASSVSQTGELFF. In nucleotides, the CDR3 is TGTGCCAGCAGCGTATCCCAGACCGGGGAGCTGTTTTTT.